One sample yielded the 2 T cell receptor beta chains listed below, sequenced in a study of blood T cell repertoires in COVID-19. Repertoires were generated with immunoSEQ multiplex PCR, while TCRdb's copy carries only in-frame clones and drops some. Of 150,000 to 200,000 clones in the sample, approximately 91% were seen once. Sequencing used peripheral blood. Receptors originate from a man younger than 35 with COVID-19, enrolled during active disease.

This sequence joins TRBV7-2 and TRBJ2-1; TRBD1 aligns across 7 bases. With V trimmed by 5 bases and J by 7 bases, 11 bases remained unmatched. The length of the CDR3 is 15 residues. Germline V gene data show CDR1 as SGHTA and CDR2 as FQGNSA. CDR3 bases: TGTGCCAGCAGCAGCATGGGACAGAGTCTAAATGAGCAGTTCTTC. Protein: CASSSMGQSLNEQFF.

V and J are TRBV4-1 and TRBJ1-1; the match to TRBD1 covers 7 bases. Unmatched junction bases numbered 5, after V lost 4 bases and J lost 6 bases. Germline V gives CDR1 MGHRA, CDR2 YSYEKL. This CDR3 has 13 amino acids. CDR3 protein: CASSRAQGSEAFF. CDR3 coding DNA: TGCGCCAGCAGCCGAGCACAGGGGTCTGAAGCTTTCTTT.